Given below is one T cell receptor beta chain in context. This sample is part of a study of Ad26.COV2.S vaccination and SARS-CoV-2 variants. Repertoires were generated with immunoSEQ multiplex PCR, while TCRdb's copy carries only in-frame clones and drops some. This repertoire shows fewer than 500,000 clones, 75% to 95% found once; its top ten account for 9.5% to 15%. The treatment: around 19 received Ad26.COV2.S at low or high dose, single or two shots; several received placebo; per-sample allocation not given. Vaccine and placebo recipients were sampled on day 63 after the first injection. The germline gives CDR1 GTSNPN, CDR2 SVGIG (reference sequence). Trimming cost V 1 base and J 4 bases; bases outside gene matches: 5. CDR3 length equals 15 residues.

This TCR came from a person aged 18-65 years who received the Ad26.COV2.S COVID-19 vaccine or a placebo. This material consisted of peripheral blood, taken in a trial of Ad26.COV2.S vaccine versus placebo. This chain joins TRBV30 and TRBJ1-3; 9 bases match TRBD1. The CDR3 protein is CAWSANRGPGNTIYF. The CDR3 DNA follows: TGTGCCTGGAGTGCTAACAGGGGGCCCGGAAACACCATATATTTT. Variable domain in full (rest from reference TRBV30 and TRBJ1-3): SQTIHQWPATLVQPVGSPLSLECTVEGTSNPNLYWYRQAAGRGLQLLFYSVGIGQISSEVPQNLSASRPQDRQFILSSKKLLLSDSGFYLCAWSANRGPGNTIYFGEGSWLTVV.